Sequencing of this TCR beta chain was carried out in a study of T-cell memory formation after mild COVID-19. Findings and caveats of the study: Clones that got smaller from day 15 to 85 had even CD4/CD8, while clones growing later tipped toward CD4+. The study detected some responding clones in pre-infection memory, suggesting cross-reactive memory joined.

The CDR3 totals 13 residues. CDR1 and CDR2 (germline): MNHEY, SVGAGI. V trimming: 6 bases; J trimming: 9 bases; junction bases outside the gene matches: 8. A remark on this clonotype: The antigen remains unidentified.

The authors produced TCR alpha and TCR beta cDNA libraries with sample barcodes and UMIs by 5'RACE using constant-segment primers. From the 5' RACE reads, TCRdb called clonotypes with MiXCR, one entry per CDR3 protein. Counted here are 200,000 to 300,000 distinct CDR3 sequences, roughly a sixth occurring once; the ten biggest clones make up roughly a fifth. Sequenced material: PBMCs or a T cell subset sorted from them (not recorded which). This sequence joins TRBV6-5 and TRBJ1-2; 9 bases match TRBD1. This sequence originates from a man younger than 35 who had mild COVID-19 (a few samples of this study predate the infection). Cell type and time point are not known. Here the CDR3 DNA reads TGTGCCAGCAGCCCCGGGACAGGGTTTCGCTACACCTTC. Translated: CASSPGTGFRYTF.